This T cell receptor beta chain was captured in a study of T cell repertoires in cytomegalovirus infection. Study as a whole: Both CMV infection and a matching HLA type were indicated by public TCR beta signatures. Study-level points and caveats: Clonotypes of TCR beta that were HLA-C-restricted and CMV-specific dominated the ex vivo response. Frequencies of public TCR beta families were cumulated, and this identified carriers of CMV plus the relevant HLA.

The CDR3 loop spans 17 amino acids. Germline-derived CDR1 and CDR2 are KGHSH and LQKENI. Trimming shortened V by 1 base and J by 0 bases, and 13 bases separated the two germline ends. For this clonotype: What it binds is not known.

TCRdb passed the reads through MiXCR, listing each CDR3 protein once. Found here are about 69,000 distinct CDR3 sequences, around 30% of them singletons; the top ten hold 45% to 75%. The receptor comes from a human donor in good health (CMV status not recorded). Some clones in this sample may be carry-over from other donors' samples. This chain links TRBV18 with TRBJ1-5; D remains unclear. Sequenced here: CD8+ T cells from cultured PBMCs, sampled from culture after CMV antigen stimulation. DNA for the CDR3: TGTGCCAGCTCACCACGATTCACGGGATATAGCAATCAGCCCCAGCATTTT. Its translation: CASSPRFTGYSNQPQHF.